This T cell receptor beta chain was sequenced during a study of blood T cell repertoires in COVID-19. The Seattle patients, enrolled during active infection, were followed longitudinally. The authors' processing: Counts of nucleated cells, estimated from reference gene primer amplification, were obtained. Data came from immunoSEQ multiplex PCR; TCRdb stores just in-frame clones and leaves some out. V, J and clone size are taken as reported in that table, and D and trimming were inferred from the DNA itself. Counted here are approximately 300,000 clones, roughly 91% occurring once; the ten biggest clones make up over 1.5%. CDR3 length: 12 residues. After removal of 11 bases from V and 3 bases from J, the junction contained 5 bases not matched to a gene. Germline values: CDR1 SNHLY, CDR2 FYNNEI.

The V gene is TRBV2, the J gene TRBJ2-7, with 9 bases aligning to TRBD2. The clonotype comes from a woman younger than 45 with COVID-19, enrolled during active disease. What was sequenced was peripheral blood. The CDR3 DNA follows: TGTGCCGGGGGACTAGCCCGCTACGAGCAGTACGTC. Its translation: CAGGLARYEQYV.